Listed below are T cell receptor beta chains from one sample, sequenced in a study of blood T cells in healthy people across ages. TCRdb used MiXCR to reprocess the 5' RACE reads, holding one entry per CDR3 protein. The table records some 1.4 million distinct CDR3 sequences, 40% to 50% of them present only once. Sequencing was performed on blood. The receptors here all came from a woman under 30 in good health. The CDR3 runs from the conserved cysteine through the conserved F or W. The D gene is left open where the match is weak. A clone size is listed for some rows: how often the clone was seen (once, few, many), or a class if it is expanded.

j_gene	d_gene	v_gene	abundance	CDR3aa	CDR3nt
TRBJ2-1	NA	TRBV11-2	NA	CASSNIASEQFF	TGTGCCAGCAGCAACATAGCGTCTGAGCAGTTCTTC
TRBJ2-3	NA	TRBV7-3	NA	CASSFSLGDTQYF	TGTGCCAGCAGCTTTTCTTTGGGAGATACGCAGTATTTT
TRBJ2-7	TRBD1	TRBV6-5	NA	CASSYSRTPGGSEQYF	TGTGCCAGCAGCTACTCCCGGACTCCAGGGGGATCCGAGCAGTACTTC
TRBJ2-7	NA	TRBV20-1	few	CSAAQVPFPSYEQYF	TGCAGTGCTGCCCAAGTACCGTTCCCCTCCTACGAGCAGTACTTC
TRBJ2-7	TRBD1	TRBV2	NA	CASQLTGGGHEQYF	TGTGCCAGCCAATTAACAGGGGGCGGCCACGAGCAGTACTTC
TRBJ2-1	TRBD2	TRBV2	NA	CASSEGGGRGETQFF	TGTGCCAGCAGTGAAGGCGGGGGGCGGGGAGAGACCCAGTTCTTC
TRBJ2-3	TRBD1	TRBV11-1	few	CASGQGMADTQYF	TGTGCCAGCGGACAGGGGATGGCAGATACGCAGTATTTT
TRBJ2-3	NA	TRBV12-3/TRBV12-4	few	CASSERRLEGTDTQYF	TGTGCCAGCAGCGAGAGGCGACTAGAGGGCACAGATACGCAGTATTTT
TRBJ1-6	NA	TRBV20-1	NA	CSARADGLGSSPLHF	TGCAGTGCTAGGGCAGACGGACTTGGGAGCTCACCCCTCCACTTT
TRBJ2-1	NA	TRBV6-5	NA	CASSYSDQGSYNEQFF	TGTGCCAGCAGTTACTCCGACCAAGGGTCCTACAATGAGCAGTTCTTC
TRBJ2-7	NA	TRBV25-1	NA	CASRPQGTKTYEQYF	TGTGCCAGTCGACCACAGGGTACAAAGACCTACGAGCAGTACTTC
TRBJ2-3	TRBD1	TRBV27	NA	CASSSRGGGTGTGTDTQYF	TGTGCCAGCAGCTCTCGAGGCGGCGGGACAGGGACAGGCACAGATACGCAGTATTTT
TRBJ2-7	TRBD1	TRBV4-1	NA	CASSQGKGQTYEQYF	TGCGCCAGCAGCCAAGGGAAGGGACAGACCTACGAGCAGTACTTC
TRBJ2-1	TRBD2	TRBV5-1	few	CASSFRRTSNNEQFF	TGCGCCAGCAGCTTCCGTCGGACTAGTAACAATGAGCAGTTCTTC
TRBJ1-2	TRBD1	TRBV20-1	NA	CSARDRVGYGYTF	TGCAGTGCTCGAGACAGGGTAGGCTATGGCTACACCTTC
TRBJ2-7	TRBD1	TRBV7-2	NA	CASRVDNDRGYEQYF	TGTGCCAGCAGGGTCGATAATGACAGGGGCTACGAGCAGTACTTC
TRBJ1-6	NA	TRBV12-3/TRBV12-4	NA	CASTGGPHNSPLHF	TGTGCCAGCACGGGCGGACCTCATAATTCGCCCCTCCACTTT
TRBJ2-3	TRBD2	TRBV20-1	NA	CSAGGTSGTADTQYF	TGCAGTGCCGGGGGGACTAGCGGGACCGCAGATACGCAGTATTTT
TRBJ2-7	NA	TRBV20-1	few	CSARDRQGGSNEQYF	TGCAGTGCTAGAGACCGACAAGGGGGATCAAATGAGCAGTACTTC
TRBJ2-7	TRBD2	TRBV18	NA	CASSPQAPGTTYEQYF	TGTGCCAGCTCACCACAAGCCCCCGGGACTACCTACGAGCAGTACTTC
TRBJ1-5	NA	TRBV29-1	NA	CSVEEDNRPQHF	TGCAGCGTTGAAGAAGACAATCGGCCCCAGCATTTT
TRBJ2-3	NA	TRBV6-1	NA	CASSAARVLSTDTQYF	TGTGCCAGCAGTGCGGCTAGGGTCCTAAGCACAGATACGCAGTATTTT
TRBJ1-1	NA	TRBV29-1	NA	CSDPSQRNTEAFF	TGCAGCGATCCGTCGCAACGGAACACTGAAGCTTTCTTT
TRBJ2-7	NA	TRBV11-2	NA	CASSFSMAEQYF	TGTGCCAGCAGCTTCTCCATGGCGGAGCAGTACTTC
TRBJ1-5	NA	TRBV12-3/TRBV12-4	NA	CASSLAAGMHQPQHF	TGTGCCAGCAGTTTAGCGGCAGGGATGCATCAGCCCCAGCATTTT
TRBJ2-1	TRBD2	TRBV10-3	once	CAIRGSGGDNEQFF	TGTGCCATCAGGGGTAGCGGGGGGGACAATGAGCAGTTCTTC
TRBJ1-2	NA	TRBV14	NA	CASSRSPWGYTF	TGTGCCAGCAGCCGGTCCCCCTGGGGCTACACCTTC
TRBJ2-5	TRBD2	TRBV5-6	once	CASRGGLAANQETQYF	TGTGCCAGCAGGGGAGGACTAGCCGCGAACCAAGAGACCCAGTACTTC
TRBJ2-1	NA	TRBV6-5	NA	CASSYSPGAGYNEQFF	TGTGCCAGCAGTTACTCCCCGGGAGCGGGCTACAATGAGCAGTTCTTC
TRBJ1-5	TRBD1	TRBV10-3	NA	CAISESTGEDQPQHF	TGTGCCATCAGTGAGTCAACAGGGGAAGATCAGCCCCAGCATTTT
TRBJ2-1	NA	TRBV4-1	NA	CASSPIRGPKSSYNEQFF	TGCGCCAGCAGCCCCATTAGGGGTCCTAAGAGCTCCTACAATGAGCAGTTCTTC
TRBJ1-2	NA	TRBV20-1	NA	CSARDPAQDDYGYTF	TGCAGTGCTAGAGATCCGGCACAGGACGACTATGGCTACACCTTC
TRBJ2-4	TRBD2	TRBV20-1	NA	CSASPLAGGKNIQYF	TGCAGTGCTAGCCCCCTAGCGGGGGGCAAAAACATTCAGTACTTC
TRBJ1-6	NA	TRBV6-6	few	CASSYQGPEGSPLHF	TGTGCCAGCAGTTACCAGGGGCCTGAAGGTTCACCCCTCCACTTT
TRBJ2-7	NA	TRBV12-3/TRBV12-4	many	CASSLAEGYGTVFHEQYF	TGTGCCAGCAGTTTAGCGGAGGGTTACGGGACAGTCTTCCACGAGCAGTACTTC
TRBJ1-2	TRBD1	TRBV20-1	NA	CSARDGTGDHYGYTF	TGCAGTGCTAGAGATGGCACAGGGGATCACTATGGCTACACCTTC
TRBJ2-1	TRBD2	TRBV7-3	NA	CASSLQSGGQGNEQFF	TGTGCCAGCAGCTTACAAAGCGGGGGTCAAGGTAATGAGCAGTTCTTC
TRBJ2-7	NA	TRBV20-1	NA	CSAMDGRREQYF	TGCAGTGCTATGGACGGAAGGCGCGAGCAGTACTTC
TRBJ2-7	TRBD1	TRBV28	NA	CASSPDRRPTSHEQYF	TGTGCCAGCAGCCCGGACAGGAGGCCCACTTCTCACGAGCAGTACTTC
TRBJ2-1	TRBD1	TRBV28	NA	CASRDRVTSQETQFF	TGTGCCAGCAGGGACAGGGTGACTTCTCAAGAGACCCAGTTCTTC
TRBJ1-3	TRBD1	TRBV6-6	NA	CASRAWTGGDTIYF	TGTGCCAGCAGGGCATGGACAGGGGGGGACACCATATATTTT
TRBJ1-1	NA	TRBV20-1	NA	CSAEKRAGEAFF	TGCAGTGCTGAGAAAAGGGCCGGGGAAGCTTTCTTT
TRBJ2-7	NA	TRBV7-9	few	CASSLMGGGEQYF	TGTGCCAGCAGCTTAATGGGGGGAGGCGAGCAGTACTTC
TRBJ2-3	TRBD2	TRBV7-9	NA	CAGSLSSGFTDTQYF	TGTGCCGGCAGCTTGTCTAGCGGATTCACAGATACGCAGTATTTT
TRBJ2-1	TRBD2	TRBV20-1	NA	CSAYQLARALNEQFF	TGCAGTGCTTATCAACTAGCGAGAGCGCTCAATGAGCAGTTCTTC
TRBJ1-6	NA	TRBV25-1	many	CASRQLGANSPLHF	TGTGCCAGCAGGCAGTTGGGTGCTAATTCACCCCTCCACTTT
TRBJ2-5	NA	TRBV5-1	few	CASRFSDQETQYF	TGCGCCAGCAGGTTTTCGGATCAAGAGACCCAGTACTTC
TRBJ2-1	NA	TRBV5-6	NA	CASSAGGRLSYNEQFF	TGTGCCAGCAGCGCCGGTGGGCGGCTCTCCTACAATGAGCAGTTCTTC
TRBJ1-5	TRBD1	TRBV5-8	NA	CASSLGTGGAWQPQHF	TGTGCCAGCAGCTTGGGGACAGGGGGCGCATGGCAGCCCCAGCATTTT
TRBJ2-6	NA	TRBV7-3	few	CASSLNGQLISGANVLTF	TGTGCCAGCAGCTTAAATGGGCAGCTAATCTCTGGGGCCAACGTCCTGACTTTC
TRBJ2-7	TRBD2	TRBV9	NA	CASSAGLAGRETRYF	TGTGCCAGCAGCGCAGGACTAGCGGGCCGAGAGACCCGGTACTTC
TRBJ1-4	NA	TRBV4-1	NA	CASSQVNSAGEKLFF	TGCGCCAGCAGCCAAGTTAACAGTGCAGGAGAAAAACTGTTTTTT
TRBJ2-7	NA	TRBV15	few	CATSRDGVLGHPTLEQYF	TGTGCCACCAGCAGAGATGGGGTATTGGGTCACCCCACCCTCGAGCAGTACTTC
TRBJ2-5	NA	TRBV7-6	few	CASSLASLGGETQYF	TGTGCCAGCAGCTTAGCTAGCCTGGGTGGTGAGACCCAGTACTTC
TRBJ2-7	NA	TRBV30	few	CAWGEDEQYF	TGTGCCTGGGGGGAGGACGAGCAGTACTTC
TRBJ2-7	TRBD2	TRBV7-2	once	CASSSLAGGISEQYF	TGTGCCAGCAGCTCACTAGCGGGGGGAATTAGCGAGCAGTACTTC
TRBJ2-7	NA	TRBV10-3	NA	CAIREDSYEQYF	TGTGCCATCAGGGAGGACAGCTACGAGCAGTACTTC
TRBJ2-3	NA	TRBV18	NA	CASSPPGEWAHTQYF	TGTGCCAGCTCACCACCCGGCGAGTGGGCCCATACGCAGTATTTT
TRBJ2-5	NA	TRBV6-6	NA	CASSSHGRQETQYF	TGTGCCAGCAGTTCCCATGGGAGACAAGAGACCCAGTACTTC
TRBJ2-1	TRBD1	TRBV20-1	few	CSALPGQGSVNEQFF	TGCAGTGCTCTCCCGGGACAGGGTTCTGTCAATGAGCAGTTCTTC